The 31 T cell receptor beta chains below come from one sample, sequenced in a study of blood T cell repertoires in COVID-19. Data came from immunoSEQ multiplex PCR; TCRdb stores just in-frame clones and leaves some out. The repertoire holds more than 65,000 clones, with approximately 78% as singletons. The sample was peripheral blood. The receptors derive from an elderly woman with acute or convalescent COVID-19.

This chain's CDR3 is CASSISRLQGGTGELFF. The CDR3 bases are TGTGCCAGTAGTATATCCCGTCTTCAAGGGGGCACCGGGGAGCTGTTTTTT. The J gene is TRBJ2-2, the V gene TRBV19; D may be TRBD1 (6 bases). The V gene lost 2 bases and the J gene lost 4 bases, with 17 bases spanning the gap. The CDR3 length is 17 residues. Per the germline V gene, CDR1 is LNHDA and CDR2 is SQIVND (reference sequence).

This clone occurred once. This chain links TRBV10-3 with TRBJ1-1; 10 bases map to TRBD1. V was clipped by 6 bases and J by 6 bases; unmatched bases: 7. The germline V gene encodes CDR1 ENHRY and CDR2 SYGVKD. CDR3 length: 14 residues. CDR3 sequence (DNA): TGTGCCATCAGCTTGGGACAGGGGCTTGCTGAAGCTTTCTTT. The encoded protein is CAISLGQGLAEAFF.

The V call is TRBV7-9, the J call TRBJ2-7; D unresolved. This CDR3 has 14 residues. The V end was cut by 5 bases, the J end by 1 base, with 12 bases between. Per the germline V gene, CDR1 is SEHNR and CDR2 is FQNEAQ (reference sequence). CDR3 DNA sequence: TGTGCCAGCAGCCCAAATGGCCTGTCCTACGAGCAGTACTTC. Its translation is CASSPNGLSYEQYF.

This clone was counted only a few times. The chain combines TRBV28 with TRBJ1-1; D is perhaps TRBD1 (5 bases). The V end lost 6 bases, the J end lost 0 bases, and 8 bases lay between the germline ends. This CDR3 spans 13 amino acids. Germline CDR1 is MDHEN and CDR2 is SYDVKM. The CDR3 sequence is CASRTEMNTEAFF. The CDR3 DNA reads TGTGCCAGCAGGACAGAGATGAACACTGAAGCTTTCTTT. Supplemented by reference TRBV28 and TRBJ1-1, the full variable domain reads DVKVTQSSRYLVKRTGEKVFLECVQDMDHENMFWYRQDPGLGLRLIYFSYDVKMKEKGDIPEGYSVSREKKERFSLILESASTNQTSMYLCASRTEMNTEAFFGQGTRLTVV.

CDR3 bases: TGTGCCATCAGTGAGCCGACAGGGGTAAGCAACACTGAAGCTTTCTTT. It translates to CAISEPTGVSNTEAFF. V and J are TRBV10-3 and TRBJ1-1, with 8 bases identical to TRBD1. The V and J ends lost 2 bases and 2 bases, in that order; junction bases with no gene match: 7. In germline, CDR1 is ENHRY, CDR2 SYGVKD. The CDR3 sequence is 16 residues long.

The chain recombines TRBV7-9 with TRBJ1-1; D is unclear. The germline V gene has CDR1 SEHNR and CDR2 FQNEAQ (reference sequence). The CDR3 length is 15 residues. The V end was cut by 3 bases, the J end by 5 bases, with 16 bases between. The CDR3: CASSFPPPRGTEAFF. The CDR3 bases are TGTGCCAGCAGCTTCCCGCCCCCCCGAGGGACTGAAGCTTTCTTT. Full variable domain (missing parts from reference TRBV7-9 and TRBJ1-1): DTGVSQNPRHKITKRGQNVTFRCDPISEHNRLYWYRQTLGQGPEFLTYFQNEAQLEKSRLLSDRFSAERPKGSFSTLEIQRTEQGDSAMYLCASSFPPPRGTEAFFGQGTRLTVV.

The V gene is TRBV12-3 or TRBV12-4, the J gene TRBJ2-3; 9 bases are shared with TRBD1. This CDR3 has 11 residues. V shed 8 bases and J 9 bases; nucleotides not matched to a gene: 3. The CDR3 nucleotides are TGTGCCAGCGGGACAGGGTTAACGCAGTATTTT. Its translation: CASGTGLTQYF.

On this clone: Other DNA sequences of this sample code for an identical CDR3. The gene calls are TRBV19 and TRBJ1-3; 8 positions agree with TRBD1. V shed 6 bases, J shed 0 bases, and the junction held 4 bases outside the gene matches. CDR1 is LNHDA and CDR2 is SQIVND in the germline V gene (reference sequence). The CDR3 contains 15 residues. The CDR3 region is CASRRDRSSGNTIYF. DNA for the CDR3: TGTGCCAGTAGGCGGGACAGGAGCTCTGGAAACACCATATATTTT.

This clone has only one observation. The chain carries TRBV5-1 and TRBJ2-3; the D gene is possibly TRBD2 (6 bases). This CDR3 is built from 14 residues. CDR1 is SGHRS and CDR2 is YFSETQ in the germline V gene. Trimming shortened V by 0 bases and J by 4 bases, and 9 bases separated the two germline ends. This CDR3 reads CASSLATGADTQYF. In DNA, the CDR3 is TGCGCCAGCAGCTTGGCCACGGGGGCAGATACGCAGTATTTT.

The CDR3, as DNA: TGTGCCAGCAGCCAAGAACGGACTGGAAATTCACCCCTCCACTTT. Amino acid sequence: CASSQERTGNSPLHF. The V gene is TRBV3-1 (or the pseudogene TRBV3-2), the J gene TRBJ1-6; D remains unclear. The V gene's germline CDR1 is LGHDT and CDR2 YNNKEL (reference sequence). V was cut by 0 bases and J by 7 bases, with 10 bases left in between. The CDR3 sequence is 15 residues long.

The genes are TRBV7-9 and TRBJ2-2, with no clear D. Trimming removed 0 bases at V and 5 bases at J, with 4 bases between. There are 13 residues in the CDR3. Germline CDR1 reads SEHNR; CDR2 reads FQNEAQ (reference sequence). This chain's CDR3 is CASSLAPTGELFF. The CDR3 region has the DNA TGTGCCAGCAGCTTAGCTCCAACCGGGGAGCTGTTTTTT.

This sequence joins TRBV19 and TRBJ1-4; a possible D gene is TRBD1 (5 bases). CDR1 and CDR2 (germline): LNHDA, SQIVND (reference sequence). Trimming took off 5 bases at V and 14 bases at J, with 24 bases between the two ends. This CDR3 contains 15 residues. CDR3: CASSPGEPGRGSLFF. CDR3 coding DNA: TGTGCCAGTAGTCCCGGTGAGCCCGGAAGGGGTAGTCTGTTTTTT.

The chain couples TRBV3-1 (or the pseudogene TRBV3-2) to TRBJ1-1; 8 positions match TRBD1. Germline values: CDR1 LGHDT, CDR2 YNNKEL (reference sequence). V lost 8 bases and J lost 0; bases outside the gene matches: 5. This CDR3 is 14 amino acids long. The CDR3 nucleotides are TGTGCCAGCCGGGCGGACAGGGTGAACACTGAAGCTTTCTTT. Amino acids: CASRADRVNTEAFF.

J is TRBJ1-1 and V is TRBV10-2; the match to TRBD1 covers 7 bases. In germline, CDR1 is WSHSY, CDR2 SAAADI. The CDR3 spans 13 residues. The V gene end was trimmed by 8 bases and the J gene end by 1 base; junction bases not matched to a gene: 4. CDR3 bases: TGCGCCAGCCGACAGGGCCCGAACACTGAAGCTTTCTTT. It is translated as CASRQGPNTEAFF.

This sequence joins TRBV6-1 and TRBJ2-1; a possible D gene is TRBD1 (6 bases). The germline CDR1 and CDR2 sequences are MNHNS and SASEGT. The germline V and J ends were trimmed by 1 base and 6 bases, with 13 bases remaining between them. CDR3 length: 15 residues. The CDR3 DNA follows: TGTGCCAGCAGTGAAGTAGGGGGTTCTGCCAATGAGCAGTTCTTC. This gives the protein CASSEVGGSANEQFF.

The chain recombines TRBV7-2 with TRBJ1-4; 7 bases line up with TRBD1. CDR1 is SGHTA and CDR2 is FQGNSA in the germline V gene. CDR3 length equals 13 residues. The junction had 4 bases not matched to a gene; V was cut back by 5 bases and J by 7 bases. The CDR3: CASSEGAREKLFF. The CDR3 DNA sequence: TGTGCCAGCAGCGAGGGGGCGCGTGAAAAACTGTTTTTT.

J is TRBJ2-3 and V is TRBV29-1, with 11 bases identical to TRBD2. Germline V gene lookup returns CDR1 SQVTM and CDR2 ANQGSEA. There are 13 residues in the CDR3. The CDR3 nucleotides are TGCAGTGTGGCACTAGCGGGGGAAGCTACGCAGTATTTT. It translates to CSVALAGEATQYF.

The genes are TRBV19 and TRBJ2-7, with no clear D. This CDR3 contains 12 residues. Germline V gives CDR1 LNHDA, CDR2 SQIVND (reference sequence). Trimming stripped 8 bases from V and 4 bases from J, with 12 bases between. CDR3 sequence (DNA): TGTGCCAGTGAGTCTAGAGAGTACGAGCAGTACTTC. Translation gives CASESREYEQYF.

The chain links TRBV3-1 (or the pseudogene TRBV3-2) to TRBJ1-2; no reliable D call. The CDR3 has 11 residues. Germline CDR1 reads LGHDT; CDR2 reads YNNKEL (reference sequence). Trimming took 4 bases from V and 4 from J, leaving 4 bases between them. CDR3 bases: TGTGCCAGCAGCCGTCTCTATGGCTACACCTTC. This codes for CASSRLYGYTF.

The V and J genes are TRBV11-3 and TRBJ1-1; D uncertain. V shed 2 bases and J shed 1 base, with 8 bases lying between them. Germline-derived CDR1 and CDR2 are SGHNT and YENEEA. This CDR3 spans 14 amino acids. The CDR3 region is CASSLSGKNTEAFF. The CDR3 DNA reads TGTGCCAGCAGCTTATCGGGGAAGAACACTGAAGCTTTCTTT.

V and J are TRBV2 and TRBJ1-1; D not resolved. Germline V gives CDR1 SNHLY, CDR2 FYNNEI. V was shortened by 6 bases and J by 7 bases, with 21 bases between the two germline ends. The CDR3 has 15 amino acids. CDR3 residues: CASSVGRLAPFEAFF. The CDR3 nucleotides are TGTGCCAGCAGCGTCGGCAGGTTGGCTCCCTTTGAAGCTTTCTTT.

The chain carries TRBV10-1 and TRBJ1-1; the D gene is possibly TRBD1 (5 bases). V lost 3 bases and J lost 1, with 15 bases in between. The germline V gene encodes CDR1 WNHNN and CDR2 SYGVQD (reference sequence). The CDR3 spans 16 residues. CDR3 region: CASSDGRARKNTEAFF. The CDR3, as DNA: TGCGCCAGCAGTGATGGCAGGGCCAGGAAGAACACTGAAGCTTTCTTT.

CDR3 region: CASRRGFAVYGYTF. CDR3 sequence (DNA): TGTGCCTCCCGAAGGGGCTTTGCAGTCTATGGCTACACCTTC. The chain employs TRBV2 and TRBJ1-2, with a weak D call TRBD1 (5 bases). The V gene's germline CDR1 is SNHLY and CDR2 FYNNEI. V shed 11 bases and J shed 4 bases, with 20 bases lying between them. This CDR3 is 14 amino acids long.

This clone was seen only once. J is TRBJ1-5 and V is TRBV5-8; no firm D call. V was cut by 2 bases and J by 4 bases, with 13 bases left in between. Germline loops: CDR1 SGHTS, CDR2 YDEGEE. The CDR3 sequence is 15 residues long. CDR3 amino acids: CASSFLRGPNQPQHF. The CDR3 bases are TGTGCCAGCAGCTTTTTACGCGGGCCGAATCAGCCCCAGCATTTT.

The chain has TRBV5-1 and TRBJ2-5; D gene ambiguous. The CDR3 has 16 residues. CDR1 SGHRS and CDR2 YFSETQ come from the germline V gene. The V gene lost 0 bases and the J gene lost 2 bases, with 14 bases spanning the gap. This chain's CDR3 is CASSLAGSMEQETQYF. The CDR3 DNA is TGCGCCAGCAGCTTGGCCGGGTCGATGGAACAAGAGACCCAGTACTTC.

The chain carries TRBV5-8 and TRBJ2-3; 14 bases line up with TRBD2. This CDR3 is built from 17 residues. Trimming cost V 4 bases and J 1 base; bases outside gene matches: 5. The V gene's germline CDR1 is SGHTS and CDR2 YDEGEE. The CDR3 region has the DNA TGTGCCAGCAGCGTCGGGACTAGCGGGGGCGGCACAGATACGCAGTATTTT. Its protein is CASSVGTSGGGTDTQYF.

The DNA of the CDR3 is TGTGCCAGCAGTGACAGGGGCGAAAAACTGTTTTTT. It translates to CASSDRGEKLFF. This chain links TRBV12-3 or TRBV12-4 with TRBJ1-4, with 8 bases aligning to TRBD1. The CDR3 runs to 12 residues. V trimming: 5 bases; J trimming: 8 bases; junction bases outside the gene matches: 1.

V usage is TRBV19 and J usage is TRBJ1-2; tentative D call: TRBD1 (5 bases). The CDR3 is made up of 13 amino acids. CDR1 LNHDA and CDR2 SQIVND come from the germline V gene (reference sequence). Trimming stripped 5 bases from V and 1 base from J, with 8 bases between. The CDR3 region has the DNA TGTGCCAGTAGTTGGGGCAGTAACTATGGCTACACCTTC. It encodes CASSWGSNYGYTF.

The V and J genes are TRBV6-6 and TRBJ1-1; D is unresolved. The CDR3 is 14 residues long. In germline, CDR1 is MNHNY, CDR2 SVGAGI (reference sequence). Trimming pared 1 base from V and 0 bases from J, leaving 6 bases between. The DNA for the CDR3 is TGTGCCAGCAGTTACTTCCGGGTGAACACTGAAGCTTTCTTT. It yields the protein CASSYFRVNTEAFF.

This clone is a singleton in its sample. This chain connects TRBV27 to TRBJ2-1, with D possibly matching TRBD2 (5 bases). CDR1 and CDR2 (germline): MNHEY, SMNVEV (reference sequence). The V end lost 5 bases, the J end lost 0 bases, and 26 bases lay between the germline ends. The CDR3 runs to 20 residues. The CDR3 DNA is TGTGCCAGCAGTCAGCGTCCCCCGGGGATCATAACGAGCTCCTACAATGAGCAGTTCTTC. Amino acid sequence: CASSQRPPGIITSSYNEQFF.

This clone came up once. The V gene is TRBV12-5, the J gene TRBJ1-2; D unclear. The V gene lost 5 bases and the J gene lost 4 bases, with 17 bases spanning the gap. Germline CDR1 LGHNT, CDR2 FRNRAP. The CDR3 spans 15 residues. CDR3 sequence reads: CASGTGSPGSYGYTF. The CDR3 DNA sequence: TGTGCTAGTGGTACCGGATCCCCCGGGAGCTATGGCTACACCTTC.